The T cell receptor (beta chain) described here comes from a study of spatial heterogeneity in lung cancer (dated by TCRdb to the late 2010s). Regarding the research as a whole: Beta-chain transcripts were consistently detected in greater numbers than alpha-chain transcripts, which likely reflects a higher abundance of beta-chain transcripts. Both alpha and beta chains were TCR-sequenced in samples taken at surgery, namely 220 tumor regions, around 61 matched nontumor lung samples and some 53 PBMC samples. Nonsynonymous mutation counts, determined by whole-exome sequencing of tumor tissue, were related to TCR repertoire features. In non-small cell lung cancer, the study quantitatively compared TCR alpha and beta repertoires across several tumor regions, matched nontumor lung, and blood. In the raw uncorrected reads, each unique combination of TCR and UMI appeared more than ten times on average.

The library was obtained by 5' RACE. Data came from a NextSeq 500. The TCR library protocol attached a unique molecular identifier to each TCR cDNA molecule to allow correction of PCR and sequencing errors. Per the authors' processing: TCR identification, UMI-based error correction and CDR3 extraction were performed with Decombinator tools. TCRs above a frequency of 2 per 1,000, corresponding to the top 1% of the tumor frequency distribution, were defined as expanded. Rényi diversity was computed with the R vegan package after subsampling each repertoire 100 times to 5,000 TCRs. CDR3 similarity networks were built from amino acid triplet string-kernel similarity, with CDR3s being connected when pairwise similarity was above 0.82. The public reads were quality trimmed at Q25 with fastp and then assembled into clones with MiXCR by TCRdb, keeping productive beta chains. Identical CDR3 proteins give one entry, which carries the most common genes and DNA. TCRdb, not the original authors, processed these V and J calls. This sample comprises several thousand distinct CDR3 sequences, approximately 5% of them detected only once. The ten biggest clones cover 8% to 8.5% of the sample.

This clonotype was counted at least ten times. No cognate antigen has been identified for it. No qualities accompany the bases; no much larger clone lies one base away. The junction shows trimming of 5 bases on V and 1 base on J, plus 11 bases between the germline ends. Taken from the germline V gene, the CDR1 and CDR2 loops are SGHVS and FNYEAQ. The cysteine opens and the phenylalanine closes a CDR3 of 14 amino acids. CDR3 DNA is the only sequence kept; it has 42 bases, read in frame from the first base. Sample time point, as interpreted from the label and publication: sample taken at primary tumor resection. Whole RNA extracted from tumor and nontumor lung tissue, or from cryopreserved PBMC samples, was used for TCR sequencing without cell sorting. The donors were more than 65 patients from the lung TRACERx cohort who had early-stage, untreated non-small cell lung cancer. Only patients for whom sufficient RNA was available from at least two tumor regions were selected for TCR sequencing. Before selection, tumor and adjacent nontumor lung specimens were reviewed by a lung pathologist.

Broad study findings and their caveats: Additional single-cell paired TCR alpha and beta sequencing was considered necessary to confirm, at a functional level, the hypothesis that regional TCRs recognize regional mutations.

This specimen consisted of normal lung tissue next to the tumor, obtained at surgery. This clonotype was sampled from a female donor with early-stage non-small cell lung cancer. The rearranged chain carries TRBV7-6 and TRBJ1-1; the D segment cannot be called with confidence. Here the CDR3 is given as CASSPWAGNTEAFF. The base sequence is TGTGCCAGCAGCCCCTGGGCGGGGAACACTGAAGCTTTCTTT.